This T cell receptor beta chain was recorded in a study of blood T cell repertoires in COVID-19. The trim removed 6 bases at V and 4 bases at J, leaving 12 bases unmatched. CDR3 length: 16 amino acids. Germline V lookup: CDR1 KGHSH, CDR2 LQKENI. Libraries were prepared by immunoSEQ multiplex PCR; TCRdb keeps only in-frame clonotypes and omits some of them. In the table there are 130,000 or so clones, 75% to 90% of which are singletons. This TCR was recovered from a man in his 70s with active or convalescent COVID-19. What was sequenced was peripheral blood. V and J are TRBV18 and TRBJ1-1; 9 nucleotides match TRBD1. CDR3 in DNA: TGTGCCAGCTCCACGGACAGGGGAATTAGGCTCACTGAAGCTTTCTTT. Translated, it gives CASSTDRGIRLTEAFF.